This TCR beta chain was observed in a study of metastatic and nonmetastatic thyroid tumors. Across the whole study: Repertoires from malignant and benign thyroid patients were compared across blood and tumor or nodule tissue.

By share of the sample, this clone is medium-sized. What it recognizes is unknown. Original data processing: Clinicopathological groups differed in CDR3, with these differences serving to build a distant-metastasis classifier for papillary thyroid cancer. With MiXCR, TCRdb reprocessed the PCR reads. For this entry, the V and J calls and clone size follow TCRdb and not the study's own pipeline. The table has roughly 13,000 clones, roughly 29% seen once. This CDR3 has 13 residues. The V and J ends lost 5 bases and 2 bases respectively, with 9 bases between them. Notes on the study in general: Compared with benign nodules, malignant thyroid tumors were reported to have significantly higher TCR beta diversity in both blood and tumor.

The entire patient cohort was treatment-naive prior to thyroid surgery. This TCR was recovered from a female donor with papillary thyroid cancer or a benign thyroid nodule (not recorded which). Some clones in this sample may be carry-over from other donors' samples. Material for sequencing was tumor tissue. The chain recombines TRBV12-3 or TRBV12-4 with TRBJ1-2; D might be TRBD1 (5 bases). CDR3 in DNA: TGTGCCAGCAGTCTTGCAGGGAACTATGGCTACACCTTC. Its protein is CASSLAGNYGYTF.